This T cell receptor beta chain was identified in a study of Ad26.COV2.S vaccination and SARS-CoV-2 variants (dated by TCRdb to the early 2020s). Background for the entire study: Donors in the vaccine arm were drawn from COV1001, a multicentre, randomized, double-blind, placebo-controlled phase I-IIa trial testing Ad26.COV2.S in healthy adults. TCRbeta repertoire sequencing was used to assess the specificity and breadth of SARS-CoV-2-reactive T cell receptors after Ad26.COV2.S vaccination. Ad26.COV2.S was given intramuscularly at 5x10^10 or 1x10^11 viral particles, as a single shot or as two shots 56 days apart. Throughout the experiments and outcome assessment, investigators stayed blinded to trial group allocation. Trial participants were randomized into five groups of five, in which low-dose or high-dose Ad26.COV2.S was given once or twice, or placebo was given on both occasions. The TCR-sequenced set comprised approximately 32 samples: about 19 Ad26.COV2.S vaccine recipients, 5 placebo recipients and 8 SARS-CoV-2 convalescent individuals. Results and caveats for the whole study, not just this receptor: Substantial breadth of spike-specific CD8+ and CD4+ T cell responses was reported after vaccination. Higher spike-specific TCR breadth was observed in Ad26.COV2.S recipients than in placebo recipients (P = 0.0014). The study was not powered for comparison of responses between vaccine doses or regimens. Vaccine and placebo recipients had comparable non-spike TCR breadth, which fits with the vaccine containing only spike. The authors noted that total T cell responses may have been underestimated by the TCR breadth and depth analyses.

The CDR3 goes from the cysteine to the phenylalanine over 15 residues. The only DNA kept is the CDR3, 45 bases in frame from the first base. According to the germline V gene, CDR1 reads SGHTA and CDR2 reads FQGNSA. V gives up 3 bases and J gives up 7 bases, and the segment between their germline ends measures 16 bases. The immunoSEQ Assay was the method used to sequence TCRbeta CDR3 regions. After extraction, genomic DNA underwent amplification by bias-controlled multiplex PCR, followed by high-throughput sequencing. On the authors' methods: To quantify the absolute abundance of every unique TCRbeta CDR3 region, sequences were collapsed and filtered. T cell fraction was estimated by normalizing TCRbeta template counts to usable DNA, which was measured by amplifying reference genes present in all nucleated cells. Repertoire TCRs were annotated as SARS-CoV-2-specific by exact matching of V gene, CDR3 amino acid sequence and J gene to a known reactive TCR set. The reference SARS-CoV-2 TCR set came from MIRA and was filtered for enrichment in COVID-19-positive ImmuneCODE repertoires, removing public or cross-reactive TCRs. Based on the MIRA antigens, annotated TCRs were further analysed at the level of specific ORF or position within ORF. Depth was the summed frequency of annotated unique rearrangements, while breadth was defined as annotated unique rearrangements over total unique productive rearrangements. Two-sided Wilcoxon rank-sum tests were applied when comparing TCR breadth between groups. Here the immuneACCESS table is served through TCRdb, limited to in-frame sequences with V and J called. Missing clones are a known gap in these copies; in checked studies unresolved V genes cover under half, and the rest lacks a known reason. For V, J and clone size, that table is used; D and trimming come from the DNA. For this sample the table gives 400,000 to 450,000 clones, of which around 90% were detected only once. Less than 15% of the sample is held by the ten biggest clonotypes.

In the paper's terms, the treatment or condition label means: over 15 received Ad26.COV2.S at low or high dose, single or two shots; five or six received placebo; per-sample allocation not given. Repertoires of vaccine and placebo recipients were sequenced from samples collected on day 63 after the first injection. Between 29 July and 7 August 2020, Cohort 1b enrolled about two dozen adults aged 18-55 years at one site in Boston, USA. Ad26.COV2.S consisted of a replication-incompetent adenovirus type 26 vector by which a prefusion-stabilized SARS-CoV-2 spike protein from the original Wuhan strain was expressed. This clone was observed a single time. The clone's antigen remains unknown. No per-base quality is available; no much larger clone lies one base away.

Sequencing was performed on peripheral blood, taken in a trial of Ad26.COV2.S vaccine versus placebo. The source of this sequence is a person aged 18-65 years who received the Ad26.COV2.S COVID-19 vaccine or a placebo. In this chain, TRBV7-2 is recombined with TRBJ2-1, with a weak D call of TRBD1 (5 bases match). Here is the DNA: TGTGCCAGCAGCTTTAGGTCCCCAGGGCCGAATGAGCAGTTCTTC. It codes for CASSFRSPGPNEQFF. This CDR3, with the reference TRBV7-2 and TRBJ2-1 proteins standing in past its ends, gives the full variable domain GAGVSQSPSNKVTEKGKDVELRCDPISGHTALYWYRQSLGQGLEFLIYFQGNSAPDKSGLPSDRFSAERTGGSVSTLTIQRTQQEDSAVYLCASSFRSPGPNEQFFGPGTRLTVL.